These 9 T cell receptor beta chains were all obtained from the same sample, sequenced in a study of molecular identifiers for immune sequencing clone quantification. MiXCR was run by TCRdb on the PCR reads, yielding one entry per CDR3 protein. The sample carries under 650,000 distinct CDR3 sequences, nearly 20% recorded once. The specimen was naive CD8+ T cells from blood, with Jurkat cell RNA spiked in. Subset described: FACS-sorted CD8+CD4-CCR7+CD45RA+ naive T cells. The receptors derive from a human donor in good health. Some libraries in this study had Jurkat cell RNA spiked in.

The chain couples TRBV9 to TRBJ2-3; 7 positions agree with TRBD2. CDR3 length: 15 residues. Germline CDR1 reads SGDLS; CDR2 reads YYNGEE. V lost 0 bases, J lost 8 bases, and 9 bases stayed unmatched. As DNA, the CDR3 is TGTGCCAGCAGCGTAGTGGCGGCTAGCGGCGGTACGCAGTATTTT. Residues: CASSVVAASGGTQYF.

This clonotype appeared many times. This chain joins TRBV7-9 and TRBJ1-1; 11 bases are a match to TRBD1. The CDR3 is 15 amino acids. V gave up 5 bases and J gave up 4 bases; unmatched junction bases: 6. Germline V lookup: CDR1 SEHNR, CDR2 FQNEAQ (reference sequence). CDR3 coding DNA: TGTGCCAGCAGCCCAGGGACAGGGGGTGGCACTGAAGCTTTCTTT. It encodes CASSPGTGGGTEAFF.

This clonotype has a count of ten or more. The rearrangement links TRBV5-4 to TRBJ2-5; D may be TRBD1 (6 bases). Germline V gene data show CDR1 as SGHNT and CDR2 as YYREEE (reference sequence). The CDR3 loop spans 16 amino acids. Deletions cut 1 base from V and 0 bases from J, with 13 bases between. In DNA form, the CDR3 reads TGTGCCAGCAGCTTGTGGGCAGGGGCAAACCAAGAGACCCAGTACTTC. It yields the protein CASSLWAGANQETQYF.

This clonotype was found many times. The J gene is TRBJ1-2, the V gene TRBV9, with D unclear. V lost 4 bases and J lost 0, with 16 bases in between. Germline V gene sequence: CDR1 SGDLS, CDR2 YYNGEE. The CDR3 sequence is 16 residues long. CDR3 bases: TGTGCCAGCAGCATGAATATCGGGGAAGCTAACTATGGCTACACCTTC. It yields the protein CASSMNIGEANYGYTF.

This clonotype has ten or more counts. This chain joins TRBV28 and TRBJ2-5, with D maybe TRBD1 (6 bases). The CDR3 contains 15 residues. CDR1 and CDR2 (germline): MDHEN, SYDVKM. Between the trimmed V and J ends, which lost 1 base and 0 bases, there was a span of 9 bases. In DNA form, the CDR3 reads TGTGCCAGCAGTTTATTCGGACAGTACCAAGAGACCCAGTACTTC. This sequence encodes CASSLFGQYQETQYF.

In regard to this clonotype: A read error is possible here, since a much larger clone lies one base away. The V and J genes are TRBV13 and TRBJ2-5; D gene uncertain. Germline lookup yields CDR1 PRHDT and CDR2 FYEKMQ (reference sequence). The CDR3 has 13 residues. The CDR3 reads CASSLKGQETQCF. CDR3 DNA: TGTGCCAGCAGCTTAAAGGGCCAAGAGACCCAGTGCTTC. Using reference TRBV13 and TRBJ2-5 for the parts outside the CDR3, the full variable domain is AAGVIQSPRHLIKEKRETATLKCYPIPRHDTVYWYQQGPGQDPQFLISFYEKMQSDKGSIPDRFSAQQFSDYHSELNMSSLELGDSALYFCASSLKGQETQCFGPGTRLLVL.

This clonotype came up many times. The chain joins TRBV23-1 to TRBJ1-4; maybe TRBD1 (6 bases). TRBV23-1 is flagged as an ORF with uncertain function. CDR3 length: 19 residues. The ends were cut back, 3 bases at V and 4 bases at J, with 24 bases in the middle. Here the CDR3 reads CASSQPLGGRGQDNEKLFF. In DNA, the CDR3 is TGCGCCAGCAGTCAGCCCTTGGGGGGCAGGGGCCAGGATAATGAAAAACTGTTTTTT.

A remark on this clonotype: Just one base apart from a much larger clone, this may be a read error. The chain joins TRBV28 to TRBJ1-5, with D possibly being TRBD1 (5 bases). The CDR3 loop spans 16 amino acids. The V and J ends lost 4 bases and 6 bases respectively, with 19 bases between them. Germline CDR1 and CDR2: MDHEN and SYDVKM. Here the CDR3 reads CASSYHSGDDIQPQHF. In DNA form, the CDR3 reads TGTGCCAGCAGTTATCATTCCGGGGACGATATTCAGCCCCAGCATTTT.

This clonotype has at least ten counts. This chain connects TRBV12-3 or TRBV12-4 to TRBJ2-6; TRBD1 might be the D (5 bases). Trimming took 5 bases from V and 1 from J, leaving 12 bases between them. The CDR3 consists of 16 residues. CDR3 amino acids: CASSIWPGSGANVLTF. CDR3 in DNA: TGTGCCAGCAGTATCTGGCCAGGGTCTGGGGCCAACGTCCTGACTTTC.